The 24 T cell receptor beta chains below were found in one sample sequenced in a study of blood T cell repertoires in COVID-19. Measured with immunoSEQ multiplex PCR; TCRdb has only the in-frame clones, and not every one. The table records 200,000 to 250,000 clones, around 83% of them present only once. The sequenced sample was peripheral blood. These receptors all stem from a woman in her sixties or seventies with COVID-19, enrolled during active disease.

A few counts support this clone. This chain uses TRBV9 with TRBJ1-3, with unresolved D. Germline V CDR1 and CDR2: SGDLS, YYNGEE. With 3 bases removed from V and 2 bases from J, the gap between germline ends came to 15 bases. There are 16 residues in the CDR3. The DNA of the CDR3 is TGTGCCAGCAGCGCTTCGACTCCTAGGCCTGGAAACACCATATATTTT. This sequence encodes CASSASTPRPGNTIYF.

V usage is TRBV19 and J usage is TRBJ1-1; 7 nucleotides line up with TRBD1. After removal of 0 bases from V and 6 bases from J, the junction contained 7 bases not matched to a gene. The CDR3 totals 15 residues. Per germline, CDR1 LNHDA and CDR2 SQIVND (reference sequence). The CDR3 nucleotides read TGTGCCAGTAGTATAGATAAAGGGGGCAGCTCTGAAGCTTTCTTT. Translating it yields CASSIDKGGSSEAFF.

The sample holds one count of this clone. The V gene is TRBV11-3, the J gene TRBJ2-5, with D hard to call. The germline gives CDR1 SGHNT, CDR2 YENEEA. The CDR3 totals 13 residues. V was clipped by 2 bases and J by 2 bases, with 6 bases between them. Here the CDR3 reads CASSLTRQETQYF. The CDR3 DNA sequence: TGTGCCAGCAGCTTAACCCGGCAAGAGACCCAGTACTTC. The full variable domain, rest sourced from reference TRBV11-3 and TRBJ2-5, is EAGVVQSPRYKIIEKKQPVAFWCNPISGHNTLYWYLQNLGQGPELLIRYENEEAVDDSQLPKDRFSAERLKGVDSTLKIQPAELGDSAVYLCASSLTRQETQYFGPGTRLLVL.

V and J are TRBV15 and TRBJ2-1; a weak D match, TRBD2 (5 bases). Trimming stripped 3 bases from V and 4 bases from J, with 13 bases between. The CDR3 spans 15 residues. CDR1 and CDR2 from the germline V gene are LNHNV and YYDKDF (reference sequence). CDR3 loop: CATSRGVRVYNEQFF. The DNA of the CDR3 is TGTGCCACCAGCAGGGGTGTGCGGGTTTACAATGAGCAGTTCTTC.

The chain joins TRBV5-6 to TRBJ1-5; TRBD1 matches 11 bases. This CDR3 is built from 17 residues. Germline CDR1 and CDR2: SGHDT and YYEEEE. Trimming cost V 4 bases and J 2 bases; bases outside gene matches: 8. The CDR3 DNA reads TGTGCCAGCAGCCTAAGGACAGGGGGCTCGGGCAATCAGCCCCAGCATTTT. It translates to CASSLRTGGSGNQPQHF. The full variable domain, its missing parts supplied by reference TRBV5-6 and TRBJ1-5, is DAGVTQSPTHLIKTRGQQVTLRCSPKSGHDTVSWYQQALGQGPQFIFQYYEEEERQRGNFPDRFSGHQFPNYSSELNVNALLLGDSALYLCASSLRTGGSGNQPQHFGDGTRLSIL.

This chain uses TRBV29-1 with TRBJ1-2; TRBD1 might be the D (6 bases). Germline-derived CDR1 and CDR2 are SQVTM and ANQGSEA. The V and J ends lost 6 bases and 4 bases respectively, with 12 bases between them. The CDR3 contains 12 residues. CDR3 DNA: TGCAGCGTAGCACAGGGCCCCTATGGCTACACCTTC. It is translated as CSVAQGPYGYTF.

The chain is built from TRBV19 and TRBJ1-2; D gene unclear. The CDR3 consists of 12 residues. V was shortened by 6 bases and J by 4 bases, with 9 bases between the two germline ends. Germline-derived CDR1 and CDR2 are LNHDA and SQIVND (reference sequence). The CDR3 region is CASRGTAYGYTF. DNA of the CDR3: TGTGCCAGTAGGGGTACAGCCTATGGCTACACCTTC.

The chain has TRBV5-1 and TRBJ2-5, with a possible D match to TRBD2 (6 bases). There are 15 residues in the CDR3. Germline CDR1 reads SGHRS; CDR2 reads YFSETQ. Trimming left V 5 bases short and J 2 bases short, with 16 bases between. CDR3 DNA sequence: TGCGCCAGCAGTTGGCGGGGCGGCAGGCAAGAGACCCAGTACTTC. Residues: CASSWRGGRQETQYF.

J is TRBJ2-1 and V is TRBV9; TRBD2 agrees at 7 bases. Germline-derived CDR1 and CDR2 are SGDLS and YYNGEE. Trimming cost V 0 bases and J 4 bases; bases outside gene matches: 4. This CDR3 has 15 residues. CDR3 nucleotides: TGTGCCAGCAGCGTAGCGGGAGGACAATACAATGAGCAGTTCTTC. As protein: CASSVAGGQYNEQFF.

V gene TRBV3-1 (or the pseudogene TRBV3-2) combines with J gene TRBJ2-7, with D perhaps TRBD1 (6 bases). The ends were cut back, 8 bases at V and 3 bases at J, with 11 bases in the middle. Germline V gene data show CDR1 as LGHDT and CDR2 as YNNKEL (reference sequence). This CDR3 has 12 residues. CDR3 sequence reads: CASVDSFYEQYF. The CDR3 bases are TGTGCCAGCGTGGACAGTTTCTACGAGCAGTACTTC.

V gene TRBV2 combines with J gene TRBJ2-6, with 8 bases aligning to TRBD1. The CDR3 extends over 15 amino acids. In germline, CDR1 is SNHLY, CDR2 FYNNEI. After removal of 9 bases from V and 2 bases from J, the junction contained 6 bases not matched to a gene. The CDR3 is CASRTGLAGANVLTF. In DNA, the CDR3 is TGTGCCAGTCGGACAGGGTTGGCTGGGGCCAACGTCCTGACTTTC.

This chain uses TRBV27 with TRBJ2-2, with TRBD2 identical over 15 bases. The CDR3 loop spans 19 amino acids. Germline CDR1 MNHEY, CDR2 SMNVEV (reference sequence). V lost 3 bases, J lost 2 bases, and 7 bases stayed unmatched. CDR3 sequence: CASSLKGLAGGKNTGELFF. The CDR3 bases are TGTGCCAGCAGTTTGAAGGGACTAGCGGGAGGAAAAAACACCGGGGAGCTGTTTTTT.

This chain uses TRBV7-9 with TRBJ1-4, with 7 bases identical to TRBD1. This CDR3 region has 16 residues. Germline V gene lookup returns CDR1 SEHNR and CDR2 FQNEAQ (reference sequence). The J segment lost 8 bases and the V segment lost 3 bases, leaving 12 bases of the junction unmatched. For the CDR3, the DNA is TGTGCCAGCAGCTTCTTAAATCAGGGGGTTAGAGAAAAACTGTTTTTT. Protein product: CASSFLNQGVREKLFF. Variable domain in full (rest from reference TRBV7-9 and TRBJ1-4): DTGVSQNPRHKITKRGQNVTFRCDPISEHNRLYWYRQTLGQGPEFLTYFQNEAQLEKSRLLSDRFSAERPKGSFSTLEIQRTEQGDSAMYLCASSFLNQGVREKLFFGSGTQLSVL.

Here the CDR3 DNA reads TGCGCCAGCAGCCCCGGGACTAGCGGGAGGAACTACAATGAGCAGTTCTTC. It yields the protein CASSPGTSGRNYNEQFF. This sequence joins TRBV5-1 and TRBJ2-1; 15 nucleotides line up with TRBD2. This CDR3 is 17 amino acids long. Losses at the gene ends were 4 bases for V and 3 bases for J; bases not matched to a gene: 5. Germline V lookup: CDR1 SGHRS, CDR2 YFSETQ. Looking up the rest from reference TRBV5-1 and TRBJ2-1 gives the full variable domain: KAGVTQTPRYLIKTRGQQVTLSCSPISGHRSVSWYQQTPGQGLQFLFEYFSETQRNKGNFPGRFSGRQFSNSRSEMNVSTLELGDSALYLCASSPGTSGRNYNEQFFGPGTRLTVL.

V is TRBV18 and J is TRBJ2-7; 10 bases align to TRBD2. Germline trimming cut 2 bases from V and 2 bases from J; bases unmatched to any gene: 3. The CDR3 has 15 residues. Germline V CDR1 and CDR2: KGHSH, LQKENI. This CDR3 reads CASSPGLAATYEQYF. Written as DNA, the CDR3 is TGTGCCAGCTCACCAGGACTAGCGGCTACCTACGAGCAGTACTTC.

The chain combines TRBV18 with TRBJ1-4; D call uncertain. This CDR3 spans 14 amino acids. V dropped 2 bases and J dropped 7 bases, with 11 bases sitting between them. Germline V gives CDR1 KGHSH, CDR2 LQKENI. In DNA form, the CDR3 reads TGTGCCAGCTCACCAGGGGAGGCGGGTGAAAAACTGTTTTTT. This sequence encodes CASSPGEAGEKLFF.

The count of this clone is one. The chain couples TRBV6-5 to TRBJ1-3; no clear D. This CDR3 has 13 amino acids. Germline V gene data show CDR1 as MNHEY and CDR2 as SVGAGI. V was clipped by 0 bases and J by 7 bases, with 7 bases between them. This CDR3 is CASSYSEGNTIYF. For the CDR3, the DNA is TGTGCCAGCAGTTACTCAGAGGGCAACACCATATATTTT.

This clone was observed a few times. V is TRBV28 and J is TRBJ2-3, with D tentatively TRBD2 (5 bases). V lost 2 bases to trimming and J lost 2 bases, with 8 bases between them. The CDR3 is 14 residues long. Germline CDR1 and CDR2: MDHEN and SYDVKM. The CDR3 DNA sequence: TGTGCCAGCAGTTTAGCGGGTGACACAGATACGCAGTATTTT. Translation: CASSLAGDTDTQYF.

V is TRBV6-5 and J is TRBJ1-5; maybe TRBD1 (5 bases). V was cut by 4 bases and J by 7 bases, with 14 bases left in between. Germline V lookup: CDR1 MNHEY, CDR2 SVGAGI. CDR3 length: 14 residues. For the CDR3, the DNA is TGTGCCAGCAGTTCAGGGAAGGGAAAACAGCCCCAGCATTTT. Its protein is CASSSGKGKQPQHF.

This chain connects TRBV30 to TRBJ1-1; 9 bases are a match to TRBD1. The CDR3 covers 12 residues. Germline CDR1 reads GTSNPN; CDR2 reads SVGIG (reference sequence). After removal of 7 bases from V and 5 bases from J, the junction contained 5 bases not matched to a gene. CDR3 in amino acids: CASDRGFTEAFF. The CDR3, as DNA: TGTGCCTCGGACAGGGGTTTTACTGAAGCTTTCTTT. Variable domain in full (rest from reference TRBV30 and TRBJ1-1): SQTIHQWPATLVQPVGSPLSLECTVEGTSNPNLYWYRQAAGRGLQLLFYSVGIGQISSEVPQNLSASRPQDRQFILSSKKLLLSDSGFYLCASDRGFTEAFFGQGTRLTVV.

Written as DNA, the CDR3 is TGCAGCGTTGAAGGTACGACACGAACTAATGAAAAACTGTTTTTT. Translated: CSVEGTTRTNEKLFF. V and J are TRBV29-1 and TRBJ1-4; no definite D call. Germline values: CDR1 SQVTM, CDR2 ANQGSEA. This CDR3 region has 15 residues. The ends were cut back, 1 base at V and 1 base at J, with 10 bases in the middle.

J is TRBJ1-1 and V is TRBV29-1, with 7 bases matching TRBD1. The CDR3 is 13 amino acids. Per germline, CDR1 SQVTM and CDR2 ANQGSEA. The V segment lost 2 bases and the J segment 5 bases; nucleotides outside the gene matches: 5. The CDR3 DNA reads as TGCAGCGTTGAACAGGGGGTAGGAACTGAAGCTTTCTTT. Encoded protein: CSVEQGVGTEAFF.

This chain joins TRBV10-2 and TRBJ2-3, with 9 bases that match TRBD1. This CDR3 is built from 14 residues. With 10 bases clipped from V and 0 bases from J, the junction kept 5 bases outside the gene matches. Per the germline V gene, CDR1 is WSHSY and CDR2 is SAAADI. CDR3 sequence reads: CATVTGGSTDTQYF. The CDR3 DNA reads as TGCGCCACCGTGACAGGGGGTAGCACAGATACGCAGTATTTT.

V and J are TRBV28 and TRBJ1-6, with TRBD1 matching over 9 bases. V shed 7 bases and J 7 bases; nucleotides not matched to a gene: 8. Germline values: CDR1 MDHEN, CDR2 SYDVKM. The CDR3 extends over 15 amino acids. The CDR3 sequence is CASKPRDRVNSPLHF. CDR3 in DNA: TGTGCCAGCAAACCTCGGGACAGGGTGAATTCACCCCTCCACTTT.